A selection of T cell receptor beta chains follows, all from one sample in a study of T cells in Graves' hyperthyroidism and ophthalmopathy. MiXCR was run by TCRdb on the multiplex PCR reads, yielding one entry per CDR3 protein. The sample has about 610,000 distinct CDR3 sequences, 14% to 15% seen once. The source material was blood. Receptors were obtained from a woman aged 40 to 49 with Graves' ophthalmopathy. CDR3s include the opening cysteine and the closing phenylalanine or tryptophan. The D gene is left open where the match is weak. Clone size is not always given. Where it is, it says once, few, many or a class for expanded clones.

CDR3aa: CASSLNSGLPTGELFF
CDR3nt: TGTGCCAGCAGTTTAAATAGTGGACTCCCCACCGGGGAGCTGTTTTTT
len: 16
j_gene: TRBJ2-2
v_gene: TRBV27
abundance: many
d_gene: -

CDR3aa: CSARGEVSYEQYF
CDR3nt: TGCAGTGCTAGAGGAGAAGTTTCCTACGAGCAGTACTTC
len: 13
j_gene: TRBJ2-7
v_gene: TRBV20-1
abundance: many
d_gene: -

CDR3aa: CASRVTILGPQYF
CDR3nt: TGTGCCAGCAGGGTGACTATCCTGGGTCCCCAGTACTTC
len: 13
j_gene: TRBJ2-5
v_gene: TRBV6-1
abundance: few
d_gene: -

CDR3aa: CSASRPAGGSYEQYF
CDR3nt: TGCAGTGCTAGTCGCCCCGCGGGGGGGTCCTACGAGCAGTACTTC
len: 15
j_gene: TRBJ2-7
v_gene: TRBV20-1
abundance: -
d_gene: TRBD2

CDR3aa: CASSPDLLEETQYF
CDR3nt: TGTGCCAGCAGCCCTGACCTTTTAGAGGAGACCCAGTACTTC
len: 14
j_gene: TRBJ2-5
v_gene: TRBV7-9
abundance: many
d_gene: -

CDR3aa: CASMGLGVGVGGETQYF
CDR3nt: TGTGCCAGCATGGGACTAGGGGTCGGGGTCGGCGGAGAGACCCAGTACTTC
len: 17
j_gene: TRBJ2-5
v_gene: TRBV6-2/TRBV6-3
abundance: -
d_gene: TRBD2

CDR3aa: CASGGEETQYF
CDR3nt: TGTGCCAGCGGGGGAGAGGAGACCCAGTACTTC
len: 11
j_gene: TRBJ2-5
v_gene: TRBV2
abundance: many
d_gene: -

CDR3aa: CSAREAFGYTF
CDR3nt: TGCAGTGCTAGAGAGGCGTTTGGCTACACCTTC
len: 11
j_gene: TRBJ1-2
v_gene: TRBV20-1
abundance: many
d_gene: -

CDR3aa: CASSPLRGGKSYEQYF
CDR3nt: TGTGCCAGCAGCCCGCTCAGGGGGGGGAAATCCTACGAGCAGTACTTC
len: 16
j_gene: TRBJ2-7
v_gene: TRBV11-1
abundance: many
d_gene: -

CDR3aa: CASSNAGTSYEQYF
CDR3nt: TGTGCCAGCAGTAACGCCGGGACCTCCTACGAGCAGTACTTC
len: 14
j_gene: TRBJ2-7
v_gene: TRBV28
abundance: many
d_gene: -